This TCR beta chain was sequenced in a study of T cell repertoires in cytomegalovirus infection. TCRdb re-called the reads with MiXCR, one entry per CDR3 protein. This table holds roughly 100,000 distinct CDR3 sequences, approximately 17% found once. Losses at the gene ends were 1 base for V and 0 bases for J; bases not matched to a gene: 13. The CDR3 is made up of 19 amino acids. Germline CDR1 SGHKS, CDR2 YYEKEE (reference sequence). The sequence was obtained from a human donor in good health (CMV status not recorded). Some clones in this sample may be carry-over from other donors' samples. Sequenced: PBMCs. This sequence joins TRBV5-5 and TRBJ1-5; TRBD1 aligns across 7 bases. The DNA for the CDR3 is TGTGCCAGCAGCTTGAAGACGGGACAGAGGGGATATAGCAATCAGCCCCAGCATTTT. This encodes CASSLKTGQRGYSNQPQHF. The complete variable domain, with remaining parts taken from reference TRBV5-5 and TRBJ1-5, reads DAGVTQSPTHLIKTRGQQVTLRCSPISGHKSVSWYQQVLGQGPQFIFQYYEKEERGRGNFPDRFSARQFPNYSSELNVNALLLGDSALYLCASSLKTGQRGYSNQPQHFGDGTRLSIL.